This entry features one T cell receptor beta chain sequence. The data stem from a study of blood T cell repertoires in COVID-19. TCRdb keeps only in-frame clones here, not all; method: immunoSEQ multiplex PCR. The sample lists fewer than 90,000 clones, 75% to 90% occurring once. Sequencing was performed on peripheral blood. The sequence came from a male donor with acute or convalescent COVID-19.

CDR3 loop: CASRPRTGMNTEAFF. The CDR3 bases are TGTGCCAGCAGACCTCGGACAGGAATGAACACTGAAGCTTTCTTT. The chain is built from TRBV6-6 and TRBJ1-1; 7 bases line up with TRBD1. Germline CDR1 is MNHNY and CDR2 is SVGAGI (reference sequence). This CDR3 contains 15 residues. J was trimmed by 0 bases and V by 6 bases; bases with no gene match: 7.